What follows describes a single TCR beta chain. No cognate antigen has been identified for it. No much larger clone exists at a distance of one base, and base qualities are not known. These data are taken from a study of cytomegalovirus exposure and HLA in healthy donors (dated by TCRdb to 2015 to 2018). In terms of the full investigation: In an earlier analysis of some 610 of the donors, 276 Gb of sequence data and 100 million or so unique TCR beta sequences from 150 million to 200 million T cells were reported. An early release that covered more than 550 HLA-typed donors contained approximately 300 gigabases of sequencing data and 85 million to 100 million unique TCR sequences. Among the roughly 380 genotyped donors, about 83% belonged to the genetic ancestry cluster associated with self-reported Caucasian donors. The study aimed to test whether signatures of past pathogen exposure could be identified by cataloging public T cell receptors. The study used immunosequencing to profile the T cell repertoires of around 600 subjects and linked those repertoires to cytomegalovirus serostatus. A separate validation cohort of over 95 different subjects was used in addition to the roughly 700-subject first cohort. High-throughput TCR immunosequencing, statistical association of individual TCRs with disease status, and machine learning were combined to predict cytomegalovirus infection status. To study patterns of TCR occurrence, a later analysis re-analyzed previously published TCR beta repertoires from 600 to 750 donors and added high-resolution HLA genotyping. In the later analysis, no new phenotypic data were used to find candidate immune exposures; instead, reliance was placed on TCR beta sequences and their occurrence across donors. An earlier analysis of some 600 of the donors applied high-throughput TCR beta sequencing to assess whether each TCR beta V gene segment acted as functional or pseudogenic. Donor age, sex, ethnicity and CMV serostatus were collected together with the repertoire data. In a later genetic analysis, genome-wide SNP genotypes for about 65% of the 666 donors were used, and that subset was treated as a discovery cohort. All discovery cohort repertoires had been generated using a single sequencing platform. HLA typing included class I and class II loci at four-digit resolution. The number of donors typed differed by locus, with roughly 620-640 for A, B, C, DRB1 and DQB1, roughly 520 for DQA1, under 610 for DPA1, and some 440 for DPB1. Four to six DR-DQ haplotypes were handled as single units for association and clustering, since linkage in the cohort was strong. Among 300 to 450 genotyped donors of the cohort, an average of approximately 250,000 unique TCR beta nucleotide sequences were sequenced per donor, 15% to 20% of them non-productive. Overall study results and their limits: About 17 rarely observed V segments, including chromosome 9 orphons, were excluded from the earlier analysis of 550 to 700 of the donors because counts were too low. Most TCR sequences were observed very rarely across donors, whereas some public TCRs were present in many individuals. Some IMGT-functional V segments, including TRBV6-2 and TRBV6-3, could not be told apart with the 87-base-pair reads, so those segments were excluded. In a later analysis, HLA-associated TCR beta chains were found to be more clonally expanded and to have lower generation probabilities than equally common non-associated chains. A cluster of highly shared sequence variants was judged likely to be a technical artifact of the sequencing pipeline. In a later analysis, some 17,000 TCR beta sequences were associated with specific HLA alleles at a false discovery rate of 0.05. The cohort was sequenced for TCR beta chains only, and without alpha or paired-chain data the features that could be detected were limited. In a later analysis, several top co-occurrence clusters were reported to appear linked to parvovirus B19, influenza, CMV and Epstein-Barr virus. A total of about 150 TCR beta chains were listed by the study as associated with cytomegalovirus. The authors suggested that the approach could potentially be extended to other disease states and immunological phenotypes. Because HLA typing was unavailable for some donors at each locus, only the typed subset was used in association tests. An earlier analysis of around 540 of the donors showed that most TCR beta V segments appeared in productive rearrangements either about 87% or about 30% of the time, which broadly matched IMGT annotations. The classifier was reported to diagnose cytomegalovirus status with high specificity and sensitivity in both the original and validation cohorts. When HLA alleles, especially DR and DQ, strongly co-occurred, TCR associations were difficult to assign to individual alleles. Compared with the 666-donor mean, donors in an Asian-associated ancestry cluster had fewer N-insertions in productive TCRs, according to a later genetic analysis. In a later analysis, most CMV-associated TCR beta chains were found to appear HLA-restricted, with HLA associations seemingly driven largely by CMV exposure. In a later analysis, TCR association rates were found to vary across HLA loci, with the most associated TCRs seen for DRB1 alleles and the fewest for HLA-C alleles. For the cohort, immune exposure information was limited to CMV serostatus. In a later genetic analysis, a missense DCLRE1C variant was associated with V-gene and J-gene trimming of TCR beta chains, and the association was replicated in an independent cohort. Linkage disequilibrium might explain the correlated functional status among segregating V segments, but an unknown experimental factor could not be ruled out. The presence/absence analyses assumed that sequencing depth was roughly uniform across donors, and that assumption may not be true. A further reported finding was that TCR beta sequences accurately predicted the HLA-A and HLA-B alleles for most subjects in the first cohort. In vitro tests confirmed that a few of the cytomegalovirus-associated TCR beta chains recognize cytomegalovirus antigens.

The CDR3 runs 15 amino acids, cysteine and phenylalanine included. The DNA shown is the 45-base CDR3, in frame from base 1. For this chain, trimming is 2 bases at the V end and 7 bases at the J end, and the number of junction bases without a gene match is 7. Sequences SGDLS (CDR1) and YYNGEE (CDR2) are obtained from the germline V gene. The cohort consisted of 650 to 850 healthy bone marrow donors. All cohort members were sampled while nominally healthy, although unrecorded immune exposures were likely present. The donor tested CMV seronegative and was one of the 352 seronegative cohort members. Every donor gave a peripheral blood sample, and the peripheral blood mononuclear cells from that sample were used for TCR beta sequencing. The Qiagen DNeasy Blood Extraction Kit was used to extract genomic DNA from the blood cell samples. The protocol used for the library was the immunoSEQ multiplex PCR assay. For the multiplex PCR, a mixture combining 60 forward primers for TCR Vbeta segments and 13 reverse primers for TCR Jbeta segments was used. The CDR3 region of rearranged TCR beta genes was amplified from genomic DNA with a multiplex PCR assay. The Illumina HiSeq System was used to sequence the amplified TCR beta libraries as 87-base-pair reads. As for the original processing: A later analysis tallied some 79 million unique TCR beta chains across the 666 repertoires, and approximately 9.9 million of those chains were shared by two or more donors. A nearest-neighbor algorithm error-corrected the raw reads and collapsed the reads into unique sequences, merging closely related sequences to remove PCR and sequencing errors. To assign V, D and J gene segments, CDR3 sequences were aligned to IMGT reference sequences. Each retained sequence needed at least a six-nucleotide match to both a V gene segment and a J gene segment. Rearrangements were classified as productive when the CDR3 lacked stop codons and remained in frame with V and J, and all other rearrangements were classified as non-productive. CDR3 was defined according to IMGT convention as the region running from the second conserved V-encoded cysteine to the conserved J-encoded phenylalanine. In an earlier analysis of approximately 500 of the donors, sequences lacking an unambiguous match to a single V gene segment were excluded. An earlier analysis of several hundred of the donors called V segments functional above 56.7% productive rearrangements and segregating when the between-donor standard deviation exceeded 5%. A statistical classification framework was developed to diagnose cytomegalovirus status using the catalog of TCR beta chain sequences. In a later analysis, V and J genes were assigned by comparing TCR nucleotide sequences against IMGT/GENE-DB human TR gene sequences. The TCRdist pipeline was used in a later analysis to assign CDR3 sequences and most-parsimonious VDJ recombination scenarios. A later analysis defined each TCR beta chain by its CDR3 amino acid sequence plus V-gene family, and excluded reads lacking a unique V-gene family. To address suspected cross-contamination and a sequencing artifact, a later analysis removed over 500 highly shared, low-generation-probability nucleotide sequences. For each public chain, a later analysis derived a clonal expansion index from normalized ranks of inferred template counts within each repertoire. Generation probabilities in a later analysis came from a VDJ recombination model fitted to out-of-frame rearrangements, and those results were checked against IGoR. A later analysis scored TCR-TCR, TCR-HLA and TCR-CMV co-occurrence with hypergeometric tests, applying a repertoire-size bias correction to TCR pairs. To estimate false discovery rates, a later analysis permuted the HLA or CMV assignments 20 times. In a later analysis, co-occurring TCRs were grouped using DBSCAN, and TCRdist sequence similarity was added for clustering within HLA-allele-positive subsets. Co-occurrence clustering excluded repertoires with fewer than 30,000 or more than 120,000 public chains, plus five with anomalous nucleotide sharing. Sourced from immuneACCESS, this table was stored by TCRdb with only in-frame sequences that have V and J called. A share of the clones is absent; for the studies checked, an unresolved V gene accounts for under half, and the remainder has no known explanation. D and trimming come from the DNA, and the V and J calls and clone size come from that table. This sample has 150,000 to 200,000 clones in its table, and about four fifths of those were observed once. Jointly, the top ten make up 0.2% to 0.3% of the sample.

What was sequenced was PBMCs. The receptor chain draws on TRBV9 and TRBJ1-3, with 9 bases in between that match TRBD1. This TCR derives from a boy younger than 18 in good health and CMV-seronegative. The sequenced DNA is TGTGCCAGCAGCGTCTCTCGACAGGGGGGCAACACCATATATTTT. It codes for CASSVSRQGGNTIYF.